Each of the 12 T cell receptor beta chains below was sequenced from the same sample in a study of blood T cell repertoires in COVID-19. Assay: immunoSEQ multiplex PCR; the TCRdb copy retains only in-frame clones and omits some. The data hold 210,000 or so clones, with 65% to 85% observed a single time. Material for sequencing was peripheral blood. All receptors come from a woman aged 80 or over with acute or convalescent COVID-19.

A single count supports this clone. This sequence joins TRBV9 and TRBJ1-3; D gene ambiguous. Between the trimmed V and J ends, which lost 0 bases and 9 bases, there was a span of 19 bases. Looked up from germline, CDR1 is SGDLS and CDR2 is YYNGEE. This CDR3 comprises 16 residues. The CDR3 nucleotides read TGTGCCAGCAGCGTAGCTATTGAGGGATCTCGAAGCACCATATATTTT. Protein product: CASSVAIEGSRSTIYF.

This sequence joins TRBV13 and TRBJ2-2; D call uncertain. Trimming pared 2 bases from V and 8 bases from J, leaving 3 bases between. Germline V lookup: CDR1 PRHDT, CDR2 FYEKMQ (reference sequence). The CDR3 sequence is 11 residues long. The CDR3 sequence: CASSLQGELFF. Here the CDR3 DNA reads TGTGCCAGCAGCTTACAAGGGGAGCTGTTTTTT.

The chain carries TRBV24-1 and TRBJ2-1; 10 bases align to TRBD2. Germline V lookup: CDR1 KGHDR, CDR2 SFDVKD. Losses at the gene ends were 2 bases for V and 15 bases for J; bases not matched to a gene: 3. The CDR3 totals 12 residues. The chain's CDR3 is CATSDSAGGVFF. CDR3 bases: TGTGCCACCAGTGATTCAGCGGGAGGGGTGTTCTTC.

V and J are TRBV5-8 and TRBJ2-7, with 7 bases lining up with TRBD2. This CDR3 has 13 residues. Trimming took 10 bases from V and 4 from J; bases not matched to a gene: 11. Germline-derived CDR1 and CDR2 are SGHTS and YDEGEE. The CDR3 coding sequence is TGTGCCGGGGGTGTGGGAGGGCCGTACGAGCAGTACTTC. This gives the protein CAGGVGGPYEQYF.

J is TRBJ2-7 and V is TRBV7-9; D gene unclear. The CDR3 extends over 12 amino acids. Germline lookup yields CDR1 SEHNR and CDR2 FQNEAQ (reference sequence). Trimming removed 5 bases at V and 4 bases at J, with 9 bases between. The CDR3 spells CASSELGYEQYF. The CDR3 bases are TGTGCCAGCAGCGAGCTTGGTTACGAGCAGTACTTC.

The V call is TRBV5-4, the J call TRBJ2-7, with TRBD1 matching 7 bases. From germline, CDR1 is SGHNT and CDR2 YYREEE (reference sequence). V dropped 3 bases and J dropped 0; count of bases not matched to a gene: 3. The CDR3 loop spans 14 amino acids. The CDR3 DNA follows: TGTGCCAGCAGCTCCGGGACAGCCTCCTACGAGCAGTACTTC. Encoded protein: CASSSGTASYEQYF.

CDR3: CASSLYGEAGYTF. The DNA of the CDR3 is TGCGCCAGCAGCTTGTATGGTGAAGCTGGCTACACCTTC. The rearrangement joins TRBV5-1 to TRBJ1-2; D remains unclear. The CDR3 has 13 amino acids. The germline gives CDR1 SGHRS, CDR2 YFSETQ. V shed 1 base and J shed 7 bases, with 11 bases lying between them.

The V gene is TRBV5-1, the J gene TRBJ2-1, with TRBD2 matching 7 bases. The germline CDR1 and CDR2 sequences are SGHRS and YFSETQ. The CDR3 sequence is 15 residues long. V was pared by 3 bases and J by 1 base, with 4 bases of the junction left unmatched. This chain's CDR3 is CASSSERGSYNEQFF. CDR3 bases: TGCGCCAGCAGCTCTGAGCGGGGTTCCTACAATGAGCAGTTCTTC.

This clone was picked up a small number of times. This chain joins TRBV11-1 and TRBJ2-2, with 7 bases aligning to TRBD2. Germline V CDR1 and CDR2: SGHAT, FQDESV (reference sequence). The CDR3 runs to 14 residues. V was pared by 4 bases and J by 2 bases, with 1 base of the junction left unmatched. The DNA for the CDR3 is TGTGCCAGCAGCTGGGACTACAACACCGGGGAGCTGTTTTTT. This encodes CASSWDYNTGELFF.

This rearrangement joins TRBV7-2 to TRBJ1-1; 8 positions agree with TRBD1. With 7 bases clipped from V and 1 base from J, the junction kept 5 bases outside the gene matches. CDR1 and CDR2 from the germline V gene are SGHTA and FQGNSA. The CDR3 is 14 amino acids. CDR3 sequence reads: CASIPGTGNTEAFF. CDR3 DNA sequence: TGTGCCAGCATTCCCGGGACAGGGAACACTGAAGCTTTCTTT.

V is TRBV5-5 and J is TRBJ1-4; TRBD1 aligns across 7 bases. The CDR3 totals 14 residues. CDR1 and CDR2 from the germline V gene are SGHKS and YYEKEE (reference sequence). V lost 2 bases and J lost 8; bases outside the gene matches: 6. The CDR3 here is CASSFTPGGEKLFF. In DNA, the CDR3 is TGTGCCAGCAGCTTTACGCCAGGGGGGGAAAAACTGTTTTTT.

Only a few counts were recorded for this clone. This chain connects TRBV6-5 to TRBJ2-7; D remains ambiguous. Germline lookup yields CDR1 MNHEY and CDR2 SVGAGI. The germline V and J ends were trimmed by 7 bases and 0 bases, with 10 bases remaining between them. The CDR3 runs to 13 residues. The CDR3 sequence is CASTRPSSYEQYF. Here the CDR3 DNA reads TGTGCCAGCACCCGTCCTAGCTCCTACGAGCAGTACTTC.